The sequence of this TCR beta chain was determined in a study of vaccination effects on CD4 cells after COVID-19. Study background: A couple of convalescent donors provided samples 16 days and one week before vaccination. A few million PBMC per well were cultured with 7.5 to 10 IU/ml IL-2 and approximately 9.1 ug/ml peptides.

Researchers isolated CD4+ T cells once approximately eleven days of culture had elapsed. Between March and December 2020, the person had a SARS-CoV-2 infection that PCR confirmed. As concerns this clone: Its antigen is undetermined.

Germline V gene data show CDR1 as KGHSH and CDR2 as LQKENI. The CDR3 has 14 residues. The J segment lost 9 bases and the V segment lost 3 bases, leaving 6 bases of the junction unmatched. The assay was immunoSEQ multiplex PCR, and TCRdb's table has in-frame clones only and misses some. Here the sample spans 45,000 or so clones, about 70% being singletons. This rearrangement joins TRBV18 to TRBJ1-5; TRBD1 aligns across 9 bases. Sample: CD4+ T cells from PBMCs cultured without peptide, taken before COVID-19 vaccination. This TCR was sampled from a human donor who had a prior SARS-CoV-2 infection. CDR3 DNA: TGTGCCAGCTCACCCGGGACAGGGAGACCGCCCCAGCATTTT. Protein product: CASSPGTGRPPQHF.